This TCR beta chain was found in a study of T-cell reconstitution after alpha-beta-depleted transplantation in children (dated by TCRdb to the mid-2010s). In terms of the full investigation: Using TCR repertoire profiling, the study quantitatively followed how T-cell immune reconstitution unfolded in children after TCRalphabeta/CD19-depleted allogeneic hematopoietic cell transplantation.

The library was obtained by PCR. The reads were generated on an Illumina HiSeq 2500. To normalize quantification of the TCRbeta repertoire, the TCR libraries were built with molecular barcoding that relied on unique molecular identifiers. Starting from the raw public reads, TCRdb applied fastp trimming at Q25, assembled clones with MiXCR and retained in-frame beta chains. Identical CDR3 protein sequences are pooled into one entry, listed with their most common genes and DNA. In this sample the table shows about 350,000 distinct CDR3 sequences, approximately 12% of which occur a single time. Clones ranked in the top ten supply 3.5% to 4.5% of the sample. CDR1 and CDR2, looked up from the germline V gene, are SGHTA and FQGNSA. Including the terminal cysteine and phenylalanine, the CDR3 comprises 16 residues. Of all the DNA, just the CDR3 is kept, 48 bases in frame from base 1. V trim: 1 base; J trim: 0 bases; unmatched bases: 3.

The table lists this clonotype with many counts. What antigen it recognizes has not been identified. No base quality values were provided; no much bigger clone lies one nucleotide off. This sequence originates from a human donor who donated a stem cell graft to a child with Fanconi anemia. Sequenced material: PBMCs, taken from the stem cell graft. The rearranged segments are TRBV7-2 and TRBJ1-3; the central 7 bases match TRBD1. In nucleotides, the sequence is TGTGCCAGCAGCTTAGAGGGGGCATTCTCTGGAAACACCATATATTTT. Translated, this gives CASSLEGAFSGNTIYF. The reference TRBV7-2 and TRBJ1-3 proteins fill in what lies around the CDR3, so the full variable domain reads GAGVSQSPSNKVTEKGKDVELRCDPISGHTALYWYRQSLGQGLEFLIYFQGNSAPDKSGLPSDRFSAERTGGSVSTLTIQRTQQEDSAVYLCASSLEGAFSGNTIYFGEGSWLTVV.